Below are 25 T cell receptor beta chains sequenced from a single sample in a study of spatial heterogeneity in lung cancer. As for time point: sample taken at primary tumor resection. In each case, whole RNA from tumor, nontumor lung or frozen PBMC was sequenced unsorted. TCRdb re-analysed the 5' RACE reads in MiXCR, keeping a single row per CDR3 protein. Seen here are under 1,000 distinct CDR3 sequences, around 20% observed once, and the top ten hold over 30%. The sequences come from PBMCs, collected at surgery. The receptors shown here come from a female donor with early-stage non-small cell lung cancer.

Remarks on this clonotype: The library was built for alpha chains, so this beta chain is an off-target read and its size means little. The chain combines TRBV12-3 or TRBV12-4 with TRBJ1-5, with a tentative D call TRBD1 (5 bases). The CDR3 is 14 residues long. The V and J ends lost 2 bases and 8 bases respectively, with 13 bases between them. The CDR3: CASSLSLRGKPQHF. The CDR3 nucleotides are TGTGCCAGCAGTTTAAGCCTGAGGGGAAAGCCCCAGCATTTT.

About this clonotype: This beta chain is an off-target read within a library intended for alpha chains, so its frequency means little. J is TRBJ1-4 and V is TRBV20-1, with unresolved D. The CDR3 is 14 residues long. Germline CDR1 DFQATT, CDR2 SNEGSKA (reference sequence). V was cut by 6 bases and J by 3 bases, with 14 bases left in between. CDR3 in amino acids: CSALLFGANEKLFF. The CDR3 DNA follows: TGCAGTGCCCTCCTGTTCGGCGCTAATGAAAAACTGTTTTTT.

In regard to this clonotype: Within a library made for alpha chains, this beta chain is off target, and its count is uninformative. The chain carries TRBV27 and TRBJ1-2; 8 bases match TRBD1. The CDR3 has 14 amino acids. Germline V gives CDR1 MNHEY, CDR2 SMNVEV (reference sequence). The V and J ends lost 6 bases and 0 bases, in that order; junction bases with no gene match: 3. The CDR3 here is CASSTQGANYGYTF. The CDR3 bases are TGTGCCAGCAGCACACAGGGGGCTAACTATGGCTACACCTTC.

In its sample, this clonotype was seen a few times. For a library built for alpha chains, this beta chain is a stray read; little rests on its size. The chain recombines TRBV7-2 with TRBJ2-7; D not resolved. Germline values: CDR1 SGHTA, CDR2 FQGNSA. Trimming stripped 4 bases from V and 2 bases from J, with 12 bases between. The CDR3 consists of 14 residues. The CDR3 here is CASSSYGQTYEQYF. The CDR3 DNA is TGTGCCAGCAGCTCCTACGGGCAGACCTACGAGCAGTACTTC.

In the case of this clonotype: Because the library targeted alpha chains, this beta chain is an off-target read whose size means little. J is TRBJ2-7 and V is TRBV28; D is ambiguous. Germline assignment: CDR1 MDHEN and CDR2 SYDVKM. V lost 5 bases and J lost 6, with 8 bases in between. CDR3 length equals 11 residues. The CDR3 nucleotides read TGTGCCAGCAGTCCCCGACTCGAGCAGTACTTC. Encoded protein: CASSPRLEQYF.

This clonotype was observed a few times. Because the library targeted alpha chains, this beta chain is an off-target read whose size means little. The chain combines TRBV7-9 with TRBJ2-5; D is uncertain. CDR3 length: 12 amino acids. The germline V gene has CDR1 SEHNR and CDR2 FQNEAQ (reference sequence). The V end was cut by 3 bases, the J end by 5 bases, with 7 bases between. This CDR3 reads CASSFDRETQYF. Written as DNA, the CDR3 is TGTGCCAGCAGCTTCGATCGGGAGACCCAGTACTTC.

On this clonotype itself: The library was built for alpha chains, so this beta chain is an off-target read and its size means little. The rearrangement links TRBV19 to TRBJ2-1, with 13 nucleotides matching TRBD2. CDR3 length: 16 amino acids. The junction had 5 bases not matched to a gene; V was cut back by 3 bases and J by 6 bases. Germline V gene data show CDR1 as LNHDA and CDR2 as SQIVND (reference sequence). The CDR3 coding sequence is TGTGCCAGTAGTATGACTAGCGGGAGGTTGGGCAATGAGCAGTTCTTC. The encoded protein is CASSMTSGRLGNEQFF. Complete variable domain (other parts from reference TRBV19 and TRBJ2-1): DGGITQSPKYLFRKEGQNVTLSCEQNLNHDAMYWYRQDPGQGLRLIYYSQIVNDFQKGDIAEGYSVSREKKESFPLTVTSAQKNPTAFYLCASSMTSGRLGNEQFFGPGTRLTVL.

On this clonotype itself: Since it is a stray read in a library aimed at alpha chains, this beta chain has a size that is not meaningful. The genes are TRBV11-2 and TRBJ2-1; tentatively, D is TRBD2 (7 bases). The CDR3 has 15 amino acids. The germline V and J ends were trimmed by 0 bases and 9 bases, with 15 bases remaining between them. Germline-derived CDR1 and CDR2 are SGHAT and FQNNGV. CDR3 in DNA: TGTGCCAGCAGCTTAGATCCGGGGGGCTACGCTGAGCAGTTCTTC. Translation: CASSLDPGGYAEQFF.

On this clonotype itself: Because the library targeted alpha chains, this beta chain is an off-target read whose size means little. The rearrangement uses TRBV4-1 and TRBJ1-1, with D possibly matching TRBD1 (6 bases). Germline CDR1 and CDR2: MGHRA and YSYEKL. The length of the CDR3 is 14 residues. Trimming took 2 bases from V and 5 from J, leaving 12 bases between them. DNA of the CDR3: TGCGCCAGCAGCCAATATTGGGGGCAGACTGAAGCTTTCTTT. As protein: CASSQYWGQTEAFF.

As regards this clonotype: In a library made to pick up alpha chains, this beta chain is a stray read with a size that means little. This chain joins TRBV4-2 and TRBJ2-1; no reliable D call. Germline lookup yields CDR1 LGHNA and CDR2 YNFKEQ. The germline V and J ends were trimmed by 0 bases and 0 bases, with 6 bases remaining between them. This CDR3 has 15 amino acids. The CDR3 loop reads CASSQELSSYNEQFF. In DNA, the CDR3 is TGTGCCAGCAGCCAAGAACTAAGCTCCTACAATGAGCAGTTCTTC.

This clonotype qualifies as hyperexpanded. A library prepared for alpha chains yielded this beta chain as an off-target read; its size is of little meaning. The J gene is TRBJ1-5, the V gene TRBV19, with 8 bases matching TRBD1. Trimming removed 8 bases from V and 4 bases from J; junction bases left unmatched: 10. The CDR3 runs to 15 residues. Germline V gives CDR1 LNHDA, CDR2 SQIVND (reference sequence). CDR3 nucleotide sequence: TGTGCCAGTGGGATCGAGGACAGGGCTAATCAGCCCCAGCATTTT. It is translated as CASGIEDRANQPQHF.

This clonotype rates as medium-sized (0.01 to 0.1%). With the library built for alpha chains, this beta chain is off target and its frequency is not meaningful. V and J are TRBV12-3 or TRBV12-4 and TRBJ2-7, with no clear D. The ends were cut back, 5 bases at V and 0 bases at J, with 8 bases in the middle. The CDR3 has 13 amino acids. CDR3 sequence: CASSGPSSYEQYF. CDR3 sequence (DNA): TGTGCCAGCAGTGGGCCGAGCTCCTACGAGCAGTACTTC.

This clonotype is deemed large (0.1 to 1%). In a library made to pick up alpha chains, this beta chain is a stray read with a size that means little. The J gene is TRBJ2-1, the V gene TRBV4-3; D may be TRBD2 (6 bases). With 5 bases removed from V and 10 bases from J, the gap between germline ends came to 18 bases. Germline V CDR1 and CDR2: LGHNA, YSLEER. The CDR3 is 14 amino acids. This CDR3 is CASSWTLAVGEQFF. The CDR3 DNA sequence: TGCGCCAGCAGCTGGACTTTAGCGGTAGGGGAGCAGTTCTTC.

As concerns this clonotype: This beta chain was picked up by a library intended for alpha chains and is off target, so its count carries little meaning. This chain uses TRBV7-3 with TRBJ2-7; TRBD2 agrees at 7 bases. CDR1 is SGHTA, CDR2 FQGTGA, per germline. J was trimmed by 1 base and V by 2 bases; bases with no gene match: 5. The CDR3 covers 15 residues. In nucleotides, the CDR3 is TGTGCCAGCAGCTTATCGGCGGGAGAGTCCTACGAGCAGTACTTC. Its protein product is CASSLSAGESYEQYF.

By share, this clonotype ranks as large. This beta chain appears as a stray read in a library generated for alpha chains; its size is not informative. The gene calls are TRBV6-1 and TRBJ2-7; 10 bases are shared with TRBD1. The CDR3 spans 14 residues. After removal of 4 bases from V and 3 bases from J, the junction contained 3 bases not matched to a gene. The germline V gene has CDR1 MNHNS and CDR2 SASEGT. This CDR3 reads CASSGRTGGYEQYF. CDR3 DNA sequence: TGTGCCAGCAGTGGACGGACAGGGGGCTACGAGCAGTACTTC.

Concerning this clonotype itself: This beta chain is off target for a library built for alpha chains, so its abundance means little. The genes are TRBV7-2 and TRBJ2-2; the match to TRBD2 covers 7 bases. CDR1 SGHTA and CDR2 FQGNSA come from the germline V gene. The CDR3 extends over 16 amino acids. J gave up 4 bases and V 5 bases, and 10 bases lay outside the gene matches. CDR3 coding DNA: TGTGCCAGCAGCCCGGGGGGAGCGGGATTCACCGGGGAGCTGTTTTTT. Its protein product is CASSPGGAGFTGELFF.

Concerning this clonotype itself: This beta chain represents an off-target read in a library built for alpha chains; its size is of limited meaning. This chain links TRBV29-1 with TRBJ2-1; D gene ambiguous. Looked up from germline, CDR1 is SQVTM and CDR2 is ANQGSEA. With 2 bases removed from V and 4 bases from J, the gap between germline ends came to 6 bases. This CDR3 is built from 12 residues. CDR3 sequence: CSVELSYNEQFF. The CDR3 region has the DNA TGCAGCGTTGAACTATCATACAATGAGCAGTTCTTC.

In the case of this clonotype: This beta chain is an off-target read within a library intended for alpha chains, so its frequency means little. The genes are TRBV6-6 and TRBJ1-5; D gene ambiguous. The ends were cut back, 4 bases at V and 4 bases at J, with 8 bases in the middle. CDR3 length: 13 amino acids. Germline V lookup: CDR1 MNHNY, CDR2 SVGAGI (reference sequence). The CDR3 DNA sequence: TGTGCCAGCAGTTGGGAAGGGAATCAGCCCCAGCATTTT. Translated: CASSWEGNQPQHF.

Turning to this clonotype: The library was prepared for alpha chains; this beta chain is a stray read, so its frequency means little. J is TRBJ2-2 and V is TRBV4-1, with 14 bases that match TRBD2. Trimming removed 2 bases from V and 4 bases from J; junction bases left unmatched: 18. This CDR3 region has 22 residues. In germline, CDR1 is MGHRA, CDR2 YSYEKL. CDR3 sequence reads: CASSQPSLGLAGVRGGTGELFF. The CDR3 bases are TGCGCCAGCAGCCAACCTTCCCTGGGACTAGCGGGAGTCCGGGGCGGCACCGGGGAGCTGTTTTTT.

This clonotype is categorized as medium-sized. As an off-target read in a library built for alpha chains, this beta chain has a frequency of little significance. This rearrangement joins TRBV6-5 to TRBJ2-1, with 8 bases lining up with TRBD1. Germline V lookup: CDR1 MNHEY, CDR2 SVGAGI. There are 16 residues in the CDR3. After removal of 6 bases from V and 0 bases from J, the junction contained 7 bases not matched to a gene. CDR3 loop: CASSRTGRGSYNEQFF. DNA of the CDR3: TGTGCCAGCAGCCGGACAGGGCGGGGCTCCTACAATGAGCAGTTCTTC.

Comments on this clonotype: This beta chain appears as a stray read in a library generated for alpha chains; its size is not informative. This rearrangement joins TRBV2 to TRBJ2-2; D is possibly TRBD2 (5 bases). The CDR3 is 16 amino acids. CDR1 and CDR2 from the germline V gene are SNHLY and FYNNEI. V was pared by 4 bases and J by 6 bases, with 18 bases between. The chain's CDR3 is CASSGKPPGLAGELFF. The DNA of the CDR3 is TGTGCCAGCAGTGGAAAACCCCCGGGGTTGGCCGGGGAGCTGTTTTTT.

This clonotype was seen a handful of times. This beta chain was picked up by a library intended for alpha chains and is off target, so its count carries little meaning. This chain uses TRBV28 with TRBJ2-7, with D perhaps TRBD1 (5 bases). The length of the CDR3 is 14 residues. Trimming took off 1 base at V and 2 bases at J, with 9 bases between the two ends. The germline CDR1 and CDR2 sequences are MDHEN and SYDVKM. The CDR3 is CASSLSSGTYEQYV. The CDR3 DNA reads as TGTGCCAGCAGTTTATCCTCAGGGACCTACGAGCAGTACGTC.

About this clonotype itself: This may come from a read error, since a much larger clone is one base off. Within a library made for alpha chains, this beta chain is off target, and its count is uninformative. The chain is built from TRBV16 and TRBJ1-5; D is unresolved. CDR1 is KGHSY, CDR2 FQNENV, per germline. The CDR3 contains 12 residues. DNA of the CDR3: TGTGCCTGCAGCCAATGGCCACGGCCCCAGCATTTT. Residues: CACSQWPRPQHF.

A word on this clonotype: In a library made to pick up alpha chains, this beta chain is a stray read with a size that means little. In DNA, the CDR3 is TGTGCCACCCTCCGGCTATTGAACACTGAAGCTTTCTTT. Translated: CATLRLLNTEAFF. The rearrangement links TRBV28 to TRBJ1-1; no firm D call. Trimming cost V 10 bases and J 0 bases, with 12 bases left between them. Per the germline V gene, CDR1 is MDHEN and CDR2 is SYDVKM. CDR3 length: 13 amino acids.

This clonotype was detected a few times. Being off target in a library aimed at alpha chains, this beta chain has a size of little meaning. This rearrangement joins TRBV12-3 or TRBV12-4 to TRBJ2-7; perhaps D is TRBD1 or TRBD2 (5 bases each). This CDR3 has 13 amino acids. With 5 bases removed from V and 6 bases from J, the gap between germline ends came to 14 bases. The CDR3 DNA is TGTGCCAGCAGTCCGGGACCTGCCGGCGAGCAGTACTTC. This translates into CASSPGPAGEQYF.